The 13 T cell receptor beta chains presented below share a single source sample, sequenced in a study of T cell changes during pregnancy in multiple sclerosis. Profiled with immunoSEQ multiplex PCR; TCRdb holds only in-frame clones, not every one. Here the sample spans more than 35,000 clones, more than 75% being singletons. Material: CD4+ T cells from peripheral blood mononuclear cells, obtained in the first trimester of pregnancy. The receptors stem from a female donor with multiple sclerosis, enrolled in a pregnancy study.

V and J are TRBV5-8 and TRBJ1-2; the D is unclear. V was trimmed by 0 bases and J by 2 bases, leaving 20 bases between them. This CDR3 has 18 amino acids. Germline V gives CDR1 SGHTS, CDR2 YDEGEE. As DNA, the CDR3 is TGTGCCAGCAGCTTGGGGGTTGGGCTCGGGGTCAAGAACTATGGCTACACCTTC. Protein: CASSLGVGLGVKNYGYTF. Full variable domain (missing parts from reference TRBV5-8 and TRBJ1-2): EAGVTQSPTHLIKTRGQQATLRCSPISGHTSVYWYQQALGLGLQFLLWYDEGEERNRGNFPPRFSGRQFPNYSSELNVNALELEDSALYLCASSLGVGLGVKNYGYTFGSGTRLTVV.

The gene calls are TRBV19 and TRBJ1-6, with TRBD1 identical over 7 bases. V was pared by 3 bases and J by 8 bases, with 13 bases of the junction left unmatched. Germline V gene data show CDR1 as LNHDA and CDR2 as SQIVND (reference sequence). The CDR3 has 17 residues. In DNA, the CDR3 is TGTGCCAGTAGTATTCGACAGGGCGTCCCGGCGGATTCACCCCTCCACTTT. Its protein product is CASSIRQGVPADSPLHF.

V usage is TRBV29-1 and J usage is TRBJ1-4; no reliable D call. The V gene's germline CDR1 is SQVTM and CDR2 ANQGSEA. V lost 7 bases to trimming and J lost 3 bases, with 6 bases between them. There are 11 residues in the CDR3. The CDR3 is CSAEANEKLFF. CDR3 DNA sequence: TGCAGCGCAGAAGCTAATGAAAAACTGTTTTTT.

The chain is built from TRBV5-6 and TRBJ1-2, with TRBD1 as a possible D gene (5 bases). CDR1 and CDR2 (germline): SGHDT, YYEEEE. V was pared by 1 base and J by 4 bases, with 11 bases between. The length of the CDR3 is 14 residues. Here the CDR3 DNA reads TGTGCCAGCAGCTTGCAGGGAAAGGGCTATGGCTACACCTTC. Protein sequence: CASSLQGKGYGYTF.

The V call is TRBV2, the J call TRBJ2-2, with D perhaps TRBD1 (6 bases). This CDR3 comprises 15 residues. Per germline, CDR1 SNHLY and CDR2 FYNNEI. V was clipped by 5 bases and J by 2 bases, with 12 bases between them. DNA of the CDR3: TGTGCCAGCAGTAAAAGGACAGTAAACACCGGGGAGCTGTTTTTT. Protein product: CASSKRTVNTGELFF.

The rearrangement uses TRBV5-1 and TRBJ2-3; 8 nucleotides line up with TRBD1. CDR1 is SGHRS and CDR2 is YFSETQ in the germline V gene. The V gene end was trimmed by 7 bases and the J gene end by 0 bases; junction bases not matched to a gene: 7. The CDR3 has 15 amino acids. Written as DNA, the CDR3 is TGCGCCAGCTGTTACAGGGGGATTAGCACAGATACGCAGTATTTT. As protein: CASCYRGISTDTQYF.

The V and J genes are TRBV19 and TRBJ2-5; D is perhaps TRBD2 (6 bases). Germline V CDR1 and CDR2: LNHDA, SQIVND (reference sequence). Trimming stripped 1 base from V and 2 bases from J, with 14 bases between. The CDR3 loop spans 16 amino acids. As DNA, the CDR3 is TGTGCCAGTAGTATAGGTCGCGGGAAGTTACAAGAGACCCAGTACTTC. As protein: CASSIGRGKLQETQYF.

The chain carries TRBV27 and TRBJ2-1, with 10 bases matching TRBD2. The trim removed 0 bases at V and 4 bases at J, leaving 9 bases unmatched. Germline lookup yields CDR1 MNHEY and CDR2 SMNVEV (reference sequence). The CDR3 sequence is 18 residues long. CDR3 DNA: TGTGCCAGCAGTTTATCAAGGCCTAGCGGGAGAACATACAATGAGCAGTTCTTC. Protein sequence: CASSLSRPSGRTYNEQFF.

The chain has TRBV6-1 and TRBJ2-2; tentative D call: TRBD1 (5 bases). The V end was cut by 6 bases, the J end by 1 base, with 9 bases between. Germline CDR1 MNHNS, CDR2 SASEGT. The CDR3 contains 14 residues. Here the CDR3 DNA reads TGTGCCAGCAGCCCTGACAGGAACACCGGGGAGCTGTTTTTT. This codes for CASSPDRNTGELFF.

This chain connects TRBV27 to TRBJ2-2, with D maybe TRBD1 (6 bases). V was clipped by 0 bases and J by 5 bases, with 16 bases between them. Germline V gives CDR1 MNHEY, CDR2 SMNVEV (reference sequence). The CDR3 contains 17 residues. CDR3 coding DNA: TGTGCCAGCAGTTTATCCGGCGGACAGCTACATACCGGGGAGCTGTTTTTT. Translated: CASSLSGGQLHTGELFF.

The rearrangement joins TRBV27 to TRBJ2-7; D remains ambiguous. CDR3 length: 15 residues. CDR1 and CDR2 (germline): MNHEY, SMNVEV (reference sequence). V was pared by 9 bases and J by 1 base, with 19 bases between. The CDR3 region is CASSKETGLSYEQYF. The DNA for the CDR3 is TGTGCCAGTTCCAAAGAGACTGGATTATCCTACGAGCAGTACTTC.

The chain is built from TRBV5-1 and TRBJ1-1, with D perhaps matching TRBD1 (5 bases). Trimming removed 1 base from V and 0 bases from J, with 16 bases in between. The CDR3 extends over 17 amino acids. Germline loops: CDR1 SGHRS, CDR2 YFSETQ. This chain's CDR3 is CASSLYRQGKLNTEAFF. The CDR3 nucleotides are TGCGCCAGCAGCTTGTATAGGCAGGGCAAACTGAACACTGAAGCTTTCTTT.

The V call is TRBV7-9, the J call TRBJ1-2; TRBD1 is a possible D gene (5 bases). V was pared by 5 bases and J by 1 base, with 8 bases between. This CDR3 region has 13 residues. The germline V gene has CDR1 SEHNR and CDR2 FQNEAQ (reference sequence). CDR3 nucleotide sequence: TGTGCCAGCAGCCTCGGGGGTAACTATGGCTACACCTTC. It encodes CASSLGGNYGYTF.